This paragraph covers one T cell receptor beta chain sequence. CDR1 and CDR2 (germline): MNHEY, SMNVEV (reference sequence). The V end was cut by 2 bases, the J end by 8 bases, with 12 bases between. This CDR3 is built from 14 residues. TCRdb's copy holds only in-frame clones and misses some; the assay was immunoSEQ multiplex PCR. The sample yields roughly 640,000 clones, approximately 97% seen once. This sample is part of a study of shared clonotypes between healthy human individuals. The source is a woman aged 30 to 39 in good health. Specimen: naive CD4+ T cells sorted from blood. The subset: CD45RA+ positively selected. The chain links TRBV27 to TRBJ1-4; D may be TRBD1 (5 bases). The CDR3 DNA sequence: TGTGCCAGCAGTTTACGTCCGGGACCCGAAAAACTGTTTTTT. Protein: CASSLRPGPEKLFF.